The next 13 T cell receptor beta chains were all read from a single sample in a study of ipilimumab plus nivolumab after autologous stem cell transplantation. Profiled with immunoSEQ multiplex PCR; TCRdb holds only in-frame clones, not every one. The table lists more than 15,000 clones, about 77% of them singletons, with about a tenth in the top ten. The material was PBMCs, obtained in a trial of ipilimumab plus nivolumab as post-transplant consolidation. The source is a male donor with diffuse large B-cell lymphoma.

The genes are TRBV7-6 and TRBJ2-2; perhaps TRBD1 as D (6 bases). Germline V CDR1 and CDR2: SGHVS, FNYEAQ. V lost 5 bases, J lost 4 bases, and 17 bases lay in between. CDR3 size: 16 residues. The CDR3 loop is CASSPTPYRATGELFF. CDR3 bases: TGTGCCAGCAGCCCAACCCCTTACAGGGCCACCGGGGAGCTGTTTTTT.

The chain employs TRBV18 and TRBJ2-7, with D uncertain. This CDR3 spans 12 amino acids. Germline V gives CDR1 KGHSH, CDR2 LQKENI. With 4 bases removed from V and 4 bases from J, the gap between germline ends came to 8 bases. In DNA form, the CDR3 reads TGTGCCAGCTCACGGACCTCATACGAGCAGTACTTC. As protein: CASSRTSYEQYF.

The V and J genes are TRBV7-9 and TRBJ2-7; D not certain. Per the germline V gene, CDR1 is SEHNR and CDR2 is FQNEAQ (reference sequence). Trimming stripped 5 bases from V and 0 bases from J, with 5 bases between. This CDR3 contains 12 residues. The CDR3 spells CASSMSSYEQYF. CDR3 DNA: TGTGCCAGCAGCATGAGCTCCTACGAGCAGTACTTC. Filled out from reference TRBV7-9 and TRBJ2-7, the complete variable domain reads DTGVSQNPRHKITKRGQNVTFRCDPISEHNRLYWYRQTLGQGPEFLTYFQNEAQLEKSRLLSDRFSAERPKGSFSTLEIQRTEQGDSAMYLCASSMSSYEQYFGPGTRLTVT.

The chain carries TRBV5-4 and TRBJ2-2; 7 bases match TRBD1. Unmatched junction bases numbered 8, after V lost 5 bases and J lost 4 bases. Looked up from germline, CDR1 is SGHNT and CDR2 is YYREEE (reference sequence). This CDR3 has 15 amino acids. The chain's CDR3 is CASRAGTDFTGELFF. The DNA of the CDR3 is TGTGCCAGCAGGGCCGGGACAGACTTCACCGGGGAGCTGTTTTTT.

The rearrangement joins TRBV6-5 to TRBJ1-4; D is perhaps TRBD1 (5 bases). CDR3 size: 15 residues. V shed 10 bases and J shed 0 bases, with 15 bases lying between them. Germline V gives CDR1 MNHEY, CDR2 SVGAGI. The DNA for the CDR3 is TGTGCCACCTCTCCAGGGATCCCAACTAATGAAAAACTGTTTTTT. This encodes CATSPGIPTNEKLFF.

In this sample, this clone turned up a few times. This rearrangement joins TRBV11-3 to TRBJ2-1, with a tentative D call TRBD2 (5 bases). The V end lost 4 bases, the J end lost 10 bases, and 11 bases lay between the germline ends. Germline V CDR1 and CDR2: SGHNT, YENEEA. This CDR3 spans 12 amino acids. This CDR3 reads CASSSGPGEQFF. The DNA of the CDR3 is TGTGCCAGCAGCTCGGGCCCGGGGGAGCAGTTCTTC. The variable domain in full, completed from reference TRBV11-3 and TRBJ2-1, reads EAGVVQSPRYKIIEKKQPVAFWCNPISGHNTLYWYLQNLGQGPELLIRYENEEAVDDSQLPKDRFSAERLKGVDSTLKIQPAELGDSAVYLCASSSGPGEQFFGPGTRLTVL.

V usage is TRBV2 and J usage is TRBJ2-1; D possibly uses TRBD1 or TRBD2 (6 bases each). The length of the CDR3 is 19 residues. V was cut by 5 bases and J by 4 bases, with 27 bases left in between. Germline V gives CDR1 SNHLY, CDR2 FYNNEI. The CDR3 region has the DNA TGTGCCAGCAGTCACGCAATAGCCACGGGGGCGGCAGGGTACAATGAGCAGTTCTTC. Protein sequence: CASSHAIATGAAGYNEQFF.

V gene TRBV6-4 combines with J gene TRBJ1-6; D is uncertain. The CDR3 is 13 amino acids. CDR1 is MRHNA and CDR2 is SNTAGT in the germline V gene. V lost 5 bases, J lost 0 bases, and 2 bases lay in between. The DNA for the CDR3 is TGTGCCAGCAGTCCCTCCTATAATTCACCCCTCCACTTT. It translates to CASSPSYNSPLHF.

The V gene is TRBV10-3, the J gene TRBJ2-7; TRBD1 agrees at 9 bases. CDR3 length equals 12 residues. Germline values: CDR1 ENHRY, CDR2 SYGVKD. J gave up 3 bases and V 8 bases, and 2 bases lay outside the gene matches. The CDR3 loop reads CAISGQGYEQYF. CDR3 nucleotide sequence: TGTGCCATCTCGGGACAGGGCTACGAGCAGTACTTC.

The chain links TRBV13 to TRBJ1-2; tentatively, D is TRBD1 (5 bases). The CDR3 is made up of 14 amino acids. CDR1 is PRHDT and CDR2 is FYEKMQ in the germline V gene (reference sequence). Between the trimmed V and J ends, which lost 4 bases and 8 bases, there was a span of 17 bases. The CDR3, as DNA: TGTGCCAGCAGCTGGGGCCTGGAGGGTGGAGGCTACACCTTC. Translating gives CASSWGLEGGGYTF. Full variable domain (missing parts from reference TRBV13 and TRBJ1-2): AAGVIQSPRHLIKEKRETATLKCYPIPRHDTVYWYQQGPGQDPQFLISFYEKMQSDKGSIPDRFSAQQFSDYHSELNMSSLELGDSALYFCASSWGLEGGGYTFGSGTRLTVV.

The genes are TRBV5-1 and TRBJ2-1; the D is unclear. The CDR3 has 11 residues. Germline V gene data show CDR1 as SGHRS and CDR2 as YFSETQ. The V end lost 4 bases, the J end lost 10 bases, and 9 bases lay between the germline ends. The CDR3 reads CASSPAREQFF. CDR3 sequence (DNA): TGCGCCAGCAGCCCAGCCAGGGAGCAGTTCTTC.

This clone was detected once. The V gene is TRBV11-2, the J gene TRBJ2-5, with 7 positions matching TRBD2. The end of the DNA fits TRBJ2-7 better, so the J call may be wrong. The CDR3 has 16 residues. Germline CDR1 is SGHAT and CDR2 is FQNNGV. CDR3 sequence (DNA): TGTGCCAGCAGCTTAGCTCCCTCGGGGGGAATCTACGAGCAGTACTTC. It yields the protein CASSLAPSGGIYEQYF.

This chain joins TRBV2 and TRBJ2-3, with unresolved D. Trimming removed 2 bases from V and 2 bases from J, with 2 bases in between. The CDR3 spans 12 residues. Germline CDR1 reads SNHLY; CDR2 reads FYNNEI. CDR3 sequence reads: CASSENTDTQYF. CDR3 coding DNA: TGTGCCAGCAGTGAAAACACAGATACGCAGTATTTT. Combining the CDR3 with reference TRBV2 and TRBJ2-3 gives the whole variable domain EPEVTQTPSHQVTQMGQEVILRCVPISNHLYFYWYRQILGQKVEFLVSFYNNEISEKSEIFDDQFSVERPDGSNFTLKIRSTKLEDSAMYFCASSENTDTQYFGPGTRLTVL.